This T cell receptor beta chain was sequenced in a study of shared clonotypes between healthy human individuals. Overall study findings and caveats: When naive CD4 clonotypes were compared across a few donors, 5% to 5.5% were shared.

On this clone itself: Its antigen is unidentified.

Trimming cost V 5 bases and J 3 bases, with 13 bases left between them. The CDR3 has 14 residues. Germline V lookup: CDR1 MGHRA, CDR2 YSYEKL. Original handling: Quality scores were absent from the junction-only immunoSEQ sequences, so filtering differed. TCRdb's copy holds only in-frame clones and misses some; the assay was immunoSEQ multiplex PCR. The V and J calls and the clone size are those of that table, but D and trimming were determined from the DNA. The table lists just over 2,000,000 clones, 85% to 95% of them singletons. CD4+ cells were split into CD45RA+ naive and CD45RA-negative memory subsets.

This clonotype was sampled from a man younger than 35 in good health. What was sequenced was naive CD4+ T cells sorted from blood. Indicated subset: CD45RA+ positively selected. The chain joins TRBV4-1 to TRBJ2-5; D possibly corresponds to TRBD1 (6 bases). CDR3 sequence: CASSNTKGEETQYF. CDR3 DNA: TGCGCCAGCAGCAATACGAAGGGGGAAGAGACCCAGTACTTC.